This T cell receptor (beta chain) is from a study of cytomegalovirus exposure and HLA in healthy donors. Study at large: Previous work identified 117 million unique TCR beta sequences from 150 million to 200 million T cells.

Whole-study findings and limits: Later, an analysis found that common viral pathogens appeared to be linked with several of the most significant clusters. The authors judged a highly shared variant cluster likely a sequencing artifact. Presence/absence analyses rested on an assumption that sequencing depth was roughly uniform across donors.

With respect to this clone: The antigen is not known.

The study ran its PCR with 60 Vbeta and 13 Jbeta primers. Libraries were prepared by immunoSEQ multiplex PCR; TCRdb keeps only in-frame clonotypes and omits some of them. The sample lists 140,000 to 150,000 clones, 80% to 90% occurring once. From germline, CDR1 is LNHDA and CDR2 SQIVND (reference sequence). V lost 3 bases, J lost 5 bases, and 17 bases lay in between. The CDR3 length is 15 residues. Sequencing input: PBMCs. V is TRBV19 and J is TRBJ2-7, with a possible D match to TRBD2 (5 bases). The receptor was isolated from a middle-aged woman in good health and CMV-seropositive. This chain's CDR3 is CASSMGWTRSDEQYF. The CDR3 nucleotides are TGTGCCAGTAGTATGGGTTGGACTCGGAGCGACGAGCAGTACTTC. The whole variable domain, filled in from reference TRBV19 and TRBJ2-7, reads DGGITQSPKYLFRKEGQNVTLSCEQNLNHDAMYWYRQDPGQGLRLIYYSQIVNDFQKGDIAEGYSVSREKKESFPLTVTSAQKNPTAFYLCASSMGWTRSDEQYFGPGTRLTVT.